This T cell receptor beta chain was documented in a study of T cell responses to AZD1222 COVID-19 vaccine. Repertoires were generated with immunoSEQ multiplex PCR, while TCRdb's copy carries only in-frame clones and drops some. The sample lists about 140,000 clones; around 91% were seen once. Per germline, CDR1 LNHDA and CDR2 SQIVND (reference sequence). The CDR3 has 15 amino acids. V lost 11 bases, J lost 4 bases, and 20 bases lay in between. The sample here was peripheral blood, taken on day 0 of AZD1222 vaccination. This receptor was taken from an adult in good health. The rearrangement links TRBV19 to TRBJ2-2; no definite D call. The CDR3 DNA reads as TGTGCCTCACAAGGAAGCCAGGCGACCACCGGGGAGCTGTTTTTT. This sequence encodes CASQGSQATTGELFF.